Detailed here is one T cell receptor beta chain. Exclusion criteria comprised uncontrolled infection, other autoimmune disease, pregnancy or lactation. The authors took PBMCs from over 8.5 ml fresh peripheral blood. CDR3 size: 15 residues. J gave up 10 bases and V 1 base, and 9 bases lay outside the gene matches. Germline CDR1 is LGHDT and CDR2 is YNNKEL (reference sequence). Regions amplified from RNA transcripts were the TCR beta CDR3 regions. The HTBI primer set was used in a first-round RT-PCR of the TCR CDR3. TCRdb re-called the multiplex PCR reads with MiXCR, one entry per CDR3 protein. The sample yields about 400,000 distinct CDR3 sequences, 15% to 19% seen once. The data derive from a study of T cells in Graves' hyperthyroidism and ophthalmopathy.

The J gene is TRBJ1-1, the V gene TRBV3-1; 10 bases are shared with TRBD1. This TCR derives from a woman under 30 with Graves' hyperthyroidism. The sequenced sample was blood. CDR3 sequence reads: CASSQVGTGALGAFF. The CDR3 nucleotides are TGTGCCAGCAGCCAAGTAGGGACAGGGGCCCTAGGAGCTTTCTTT.